What follows are 22 T cell receptor beta chains derived from one specimen sequenced in a study of blood T cell repertoires in COVID-19 (TCRdb year 2020). Library construction relied on the immunoSEQ multiplex PCR assay. The immuneACCESS repertoire file appears here via TCRdb, limited to in-frame rearrangements. These files lack a portion of the clones; in checked studies, under half of the deficit traces to unresolved V genes, and the cause of the others is not known. The sample includes a few hundred thousand clones, with more than 85% observed a single time. The ten largest clones represent about 2.5% of the sample. The sample taken for sequencing was peripheral blood. The receptors originated from a person in their late teens or twenties with COVID-19, enrolled during active disease.

The chain employs TRBV12-3 or TRBV12-4 and TRBJ1-2; D possibly corresponds to TRBD1 (5 bases). The CDR3 has 13 residues. V was trimmed by 6 bases and J by 3 bases, leaving 11 bases between them. The CDR3 region has the DNA TGTGCCAGCAGCTCAGACAGCCACTATGGCTACACCTTC. This encodes CASSSDSHYGYTF.

The chain has TRBV11-2 and TRBJ2-7; D may be TRBD1 (6 bases). Trimming pared 1 base from V and 6 bases from J, leaving 19 bases between. The CDR3 has 16 amino acids. CDR1 is SGHAT and CDR2 is FQNNGV in the germline V gene. In DNA, the CDR3 is TGTGCCAGCAGCTTAGTGTTGGGGGCCCAACAGGGCGAGCAGTACTTC. Translation gives CASSLVLGAQQGEQYF.

This clone came up once. The same CDR3 can be traced to other DNA sequences in this sample. The V gene is TRBV6-2 or TRBV6-3, the J gene TRBJ1-2, with unresolved D. Germline V CDR1 and CDR2: MNHEY, SVGEGT. Trimming shortened V by 2 bases and J by 3 bases, and 7 bases separated the two germline ends. The CDR3 contains 13 residues. The CDR3: CASSYTGDYGYTF. As DNA, the CDR3 is TGTGCCAGCAGTTACACGGGAGACTATGGCTACACCTTC.

The rearrangement uses TRBV4-2 and TRBJ1-4, with 7 bases identical to TRBD1. Losses at the gene ends were 1 base for V and 5 bases for J; bases not matched to a gene: 7. This CDR3 contains 16 residues. The germline V gene encodes CDR1 LGHNA and CDR2 YNFKEQ. As DNA, the CDR3 is TGTGCCAGCAGCCAAGGAGGAGGGGGCGCGAATGAAAAACTGTTTTTT. Translated, it gives CASSQGGGGANEKLFF.

The chain recombines TRBV28 with TRBJ2-1, with TRBD2 identical over 7 bases. Germline V gives CDR1 MDHEN, CDR2 SYDVKM. V was clipped by 6 bases and J by 7 bases; unmatched bases: 6. The CDR3 runs to 13 residues. CDR3 in DNA: TGTGCCAGCAGCCCGACTAGCCCAAATGAGCAGTTCTTC. It codes for CASSPTSPNEQFF.

The chain recombines TRBV5-1 with TRBJ1-4, with D tentatively TRBD1 (6 bases). This CDR3 spans 15 amino acids. V lost 4 bases, J lost 8 bases, and 18 bases lay in between. The germline CDR1 and CDR2 sequences are SGHRS and YFSETQ. The CDR3 nucleotides read TGCGCCAGCAGCCTGGGGGGCGGGGATGGGGAAAAACTGTTTTTT. Translating it yields CASSLGGGDGEKLFF.

This clone was found a few times. The chain is built from TRBV27 and TRBJ1-1; 10 bases fit TRBD1. The CDR3 runs to 17 residues. Per germline, CDR1 MNHEY and CDR2 SMNVEV (reference sequence). V lost 5 bases, J lost 4 bases, and 13 bases stayed unmatched. The CDR3 DNA is TGTGCCAGCAGTCCATGGACAGGGGGTCGATTGGGCACTGAAGCTTTCTTT. Amino acids: CASSPWTGGRLGTEAFF.

The chain links TRBV28 to TRBJ1-1; tentative D call: TRBD1 (5 bases). This CDR3 is 14 amino acids long. From germline, CDR1 is MDHEN and CDR2 SYDVKM. Trimming removed 6 bases from V and 4 bases from J, with 15 bases in between. In DNA form, the CDR3 reads TGTGCCAGCAGAATGAGGGGAGGTTTCACTGAAGCTTTCTTT. Encoded protein: CASRMRGGFTEAFF.

The chain is built from TRBV4-2 and TRBJ2-1; D is perhaps TRBD2 (7 bases). Germline-derived CDR1 and CDR2 are LGHNA and YNFKEQ. The CDR3 runs 15 residues. V dropped 1 base and J dropped 3 bases, with 10 bases sitting between them. In nucleotides, the CDR3 is TGTGCCAGCAGCCAAGGCGGGGGCTACTACAATGAGCAGTTCTTC. This translates into CASSQGGGYYNEQFF.

The chain uses TRBV29-1 and TRBJ2-1, with TRBD1 identical over 7 bases. CDR3 length: 12 residues. Germline CDR1 SQVTM, CDR2 ANQGSEA. The V gene end was trimmed by 7 bases and the J gene end by 6 bases; junction bases not matched to a gene: 6. CDR3 coding DNA: TGCAGCGCGATGACAGGGCCCAATGAGCAGTTCTTC. Protein sequence: CSAMTGPNEQFF.

In this sample, this clone turned up a few times. This chain connects TRBV5-6 to TRBJ2-7, with no clear D. Germline CDR1 reads SGHDT; CDR2 reads YYEEEE. Trimming shortened V by 3 bases and J by 6 bases, and 10 bases separated the two germline ends. The CDR3 runs 12 residues. The CDR3 nucleotides are TGTGCCAGCAGCTCTAGTTTAGGCGAGCAGTACTTC. As protein: CASSSSLGEQYF.

J is TRBJ1-5 and V is TRBV5-1; D is unresolved. The CDR3 sequence is 15 residues long. Germline V gene sequence: CDR1 SGHRS, CDR2 YFSETQ. Trimming removed 4 bases from V and 0 bases from J, with 11 bases in between. As DNA, the CDR3 is TGCGCCAGCAGCCCCTCCGGGTATAGCAATCAGCCCCAGCATTTT. Translating it yields CASSPSGYSNQPQHF.

Ten or more counts support this clone. The CDR3 DNA reads TGTGCCGTTCATTACAGGGGGACTAATGAAAAACTGTTTTTT. This encodes CAVHYRGTNEKLFF. V usage is TRBV24-1 and J usage is TRBJ1-4, with 8 bases that match TRBD1. CDR1 and CDR2 (germline): KGHDR, SFDVKD. V shed 12 bases and J 2 bases; nucleotides not matched to a gene: 7. This CDR3 comprises 14 residues.

DNA for the CDR3: TGTGCCAGCAGTTTAGCCATCACCGGGGAGCTGTTTTTT. It codes for CASSLAITGELFF. The V call is TRBV12-3 or TRBV12-4, the J call TRBJ2-2; D remains unclear. Trimming removed 0 bases at V and 4 bases at J, with 3 bases between. The CDR3 is made up of 13 amino acids.

This chain links TRBV2 with TRBJ2-3; D call uncertain. This CDR3 comprises 15 residues. Deletions cut 3 bases from V and 3 bases from J, with 13 bases between. Germline CDR1 and CDR2: SNHLY and FYNNEI. This CDR3 is CASSEYGAATDTQYF. The CDR3 nucleotides read TGTGCCAGCAGTGAGTACGGAGCTGCTACAGATACGCAGTATTTT.

The chain is built from TRBV9 and TRBJ2-7, with TRBD2 matching over 7 bases. Germline CDR1 is SGDLS and CDR2 is YYNGEE. Trimming cost V 0 bases and J 5 bases; bases outside gene matches: 5. There are 14 residues in the CDR3. The CDR3 loop reads CASSVGGSSHEQYF. CDR3 nucleotides: TGTGCCAGCAGCGTAGGCGGGAGCAGCCACGAGCAGTACTTC.

V is TRBV6-4 and J is TRBJ2-1, with D tentatively TRBD2 (5 bases). The length of the CDR3 is 14 residues. Germline assignment: CDR1 MRHNA and CDR2 SNTAGT. V gave up 3 bases and J gave up 4 bases, with 10 bases separating them. CDR3: CASSESGLYNEQFF. CDR3 sequence (DNA): TGTGCCAGCAGTGAAAGCGGCCTATACAATGAGCAGTTCTTC.

CDR3 residues: CASSLHRGQGADEQYF. In DNA form, the CDR3 reads TGTGCCAGCAGCTTACATAGAGGACAGGGGGCTGACGAGCAGTACTTC. The chain links TRBV7-9 to TRBJ2-7; 11 nucleotides align to TRBD1. The CDR3 runs 16 residues. V lost 2 bases to trimming and J lost 5 bases; unmatched junction nucleotides: 8. Germline loops: CDR1 SEHNR, CDR2 FQNEAQ (reference sequence).

This sequence joins TRBV15 and TRBJ2-3, with 7 bases fitting TRBD1. The junction had 5 bases not matched to a gene; V was cut back by 4 bases and J by 4 bases. Germline values: CDR1 LNHNV, CDR2 YYDKDF (reference sequence). CDR3 length: 14 amino acids. CDR3 DNA: TGTGCCACCAGCAATCGACAGGGTTCAGATACGCAGTATTTT. Translating gives CATSNRQGSDTQYF.

The chain uses TRBV29-1 and TRBJ2-1, with 7 bases lining up with TRBD2. J lost 2 bases, V lost 6 bases, and 16 bases had no gene match. This CDR3 contains 17 residues. Germline-derived CDR1 and CDR2 are SQVTM and ANQGSEA. The CDR3 sequence: CSVGPALAEVTYNEQFF. In nucleotides, the CDR3 is TGCAGCGTGGGACCTGCTCTAGCGGAAGTAACCTACAATGAGCAGTTCTTC.

The genes are TRBV6-5 and TRBJ1-6; no reliable D call. V shed 0 bases and J shed 9 bases, with 12 bases lying between them. The germline V gene encodes CDR1 MNHEY and CDR2 SVGAGI. CDR3 length equals 15 residues. As DNA, the CDR3 is TGTGCCAGCAGTTACTCGGTGGGAGGAGGTTCACCCCTCCACTTT. It yields the protein CASSYSVGGGSPLHF.

CDR3 sequence reads: CASSPGTGMGSNQPQHF. The CDR3 DNA reads TGCGCCAGCAGTCCCGGGACAGGAATGGGTAGCAATCAGCCCCAGCATTTT. This rearrangement joins TRBV5-1 to TRBJ1-5; the match to TRBD1 covers 8 bases. Trimming removed 5 bases from V and 0 bases from J; junction bases left unmatched: 10. In germline, CDR1 is SGHRS, CDR2 YFSETQ. The CDR3 contains 17 residues.